This is a list of T cell receptor beta chains from one sample in a study of blood T cells in healthy people across ages. TCRdb reprocessed the 5' RACE reads with MiXCR, giving one entry per CDR3 protein. The repertoire consists of about 1.6 million distinct CDR3 sequences, with roughly 32% occurring once and the leading ten covering over 9%. Input material: blood. The receptors derive from a woman under 40 in good health. Both conserved end residues are part of each CDR3. The D gene is left open where the match is weak. The listing skips clone size in some rows; elsewhere it reads once, few, many or a size class.

clone_size,j_call,d_call,v_call,cdr3_aa,cdr3_nt
.,TRBJ2-1,.,TRBV2,CTSRRDRDTDNEQFF,TGTACCAGCAGGAGGGACAGAGATACCGACAATGAGCAGTTCTTC
.,TRBJ2-1,.,TRBV7-3,CASSSYPRGDNEQFF,TGTGCCAGCAGCTCCTACCCGAGGGGCGATAATGAGCAGTTCTTC
few,TRBJ2-3,TRBD2,TRBV5-4,CASSPVLAGEADTQYF,TGTGCCAGCAGCCCCGTCCTAGCGGGGGAGGCAGATACGCAGTATTTT
.,TRBJ2-1,TRBD2,TRBV28,CASSLGGTSAYNEQFF,TGTGCCAGCAGTTTAGGCGGCACTAGCGCCTACAATGAGCAGTTCTTC
.,TRBJ1-4,TRBD1,TRBV20-1,CSARRTGSPNEKLFF,TGCAGTGCTAGGCGGACAGGCAGCCCTAATGAAAAACTGTTTTTT
.,TRBJ2-4,TRBD2,TRBV20-1,CSARTSGMVIQYF,TGCAGTGCCCGGACTAGCGGGATGGTCATTCAGTACTTC
.,TRBJ2-7,TRBD1,TRBV18,CASSPNGQGNEQYF,TGCGCCAGCTCACCTAACGGACAGGGGAACGAGCAGTACTTC
.,TRBJ2-5,.,TRBV27,CASSPINPLTVSEQYF,TGTGCCAGCAGTCCAATAAATCCCTTGACGGTGAGTGAGCAGTACTTC
few,TRBJ2-1,.,TRBV27,CASSLSSVDHNEQFF,TGTGCCAGCAGTTTAAGCTCAGTGGATCACAATGAGCAGTTCTTC
.,TRBJ1-5,.,TRBV24-1,CATSDPGSGDMAQHF,TGTGCCACCAGTGATCCCGGGAGCGGGGACATGGCCCAGCATTTT
.,TRBJ2-7,.,TRBV5-1,CASSPRADLIYEQYF,TGCGCCAGCAGTCCCCGGGCAGACCTTATCTACGAGCAGTACTTC
.,TRBJ2-5,.,TRBV28,CASSLGGADVETQYF,TGTGCCAGCAGTTTGGGGGGCGCGGATGTCGAGACCCAGTACTTC
.,TRBJ2-7,.,TRBV21-1,CASSAQETRTYEQYF,TGTGCCAGCAGCGCCCAGGAGACACGGACCTACGAGCAGTACTTC
few,TRBJ2-7,.,TRBV4-1,CASSRDKISYEQYF,TGCGCCAGCAGCCGAGATAAGATCTCCTACGAGCAGTACTTC
few,TRBJ1-2,.,TRBV10-2,CASNQANYGYTF,TGCGCCAGCAACCAGGCAAACTATGGCTACACCTTC
.,TRBJ1-5,.,TRBV7-2,CASSGEVGPQHF,TGTGCCAGCAGCGGGGAAGTAGGGCCCCAGCATTTT
.,TRBJ1-5,.,TRBV6-1,CASTKDGYQPQHF,TGTGCCAGCACTAAGGACGGGTATCAGCCCCAGCATTTT
.,TRBJ2-1,TRBD2,TRBV3-1,CASSQGSGGQNYNEQFF,TGTGCCAGCAGCCAAGGTAGCGGGGGCCAGAACTACAATGAGCAGTTCTTC
few,TRBJ1-1,TRBD1,TRBV6-1,CASRNSLGQGDTEAFF,TGTGCCAGCAGAAACTCTCTTGGACAGGGTGACACTGAAGCTTTCTTT
few,TRBJ2-3,.,TRBV7-3,CASSLVRAGEPDTQYF,TGTGCCAGCAGCTTGGTCCGAGCGGGTGAACCAGATACGCAGTATTTT
few,TRBJ1-1,TRBD1,TRBV6-5,CASSYTGTGGTEAFF,TGTGCCAGCAGTTACACAGGGACAGGTGGAACTGAAGCTTTCTTT
.,TRBJ2-7,.,TRBV6-5,CASSYSSRGPYEQYF,TGTGCCAGCAGTTACTCATCGAGGGGCCCGTACGAGCAGTACTTC
once,TRBJ2-5,.,TRBV28,CATQSGTQYF,TGTGCCACCCAGAGTGGGACCCAGTACTTC
few,TRBJ2-3,.,TRBV6-2/TRBV6-3,CASSYERAGTDTQYF,TGTGCCAGCAGTTACGAACGGGCTGGCACAGATACGCAGTATTTT
.,TRBJ2-1,.,TRBV7-2,CASSLGGGTMNEQFF,TGTGCCAGCAGCTTGGGTGGGGGCACGATGAATGAGCAGTTCTTC
few,TRBJ1-6,.,TRBV12-3/TRBV12-4,CASSQTPGFSPLHF,TGTGCCAGCAGTCAGACTCCAGGGTTTTCACCCCTCCACTTT
.,TRBJ1-5,.,TRBV9,CANSVRGRDHSNQPQHF,TGTGCCAACAGCGTCAGGGGCAGGGACCATAGCAATCAACCCCAGCATTTT
.,TRBJ2-7,.,TRBV9,CASSVAAWGAGVNEQYF,TGTGCCAGCAGCGTAGCGGCCTGGGGGGCGGGAGTCAACGAGCAGTACTTC
.,TRBJ2-7,.,TRBV30,CAWTPGDYEQYF,TGTGCCTGGACACCGGGTGACTACGAGCAGTACTTC
few,TRBJ2-1,TRBD2,TRBV3-1,CASSQGPSGRYDEQFF,TGTGCCAGCAGCCAAGGCCCTAGCGGGAGGTATGATGAGCAGTTCTTC
.,TRBJ1-6,.,TRBV6-1,CASSEGPSSYNSPLHF,TGTGCCAGCAGTGAAGGACCGAGCTCCTATAATTCACCCCTCCACTTT
.,TRBJ2-7,.,TRBV3-1,CASSQALAMCYEQYF,TGTGCCAGCAGCCAAGCACTGGCAATGTGTTACGAGCAGTACTTC
.,TRBJ2-7,TRBD2,TRBV28,CASSLQGRSGSPEQYF,TGTGCCAGCAGTTTACAGGGGAGGAGCGGGAGTCCCGAGCAGTACTTC
.,TRBJ1-5,TRBD1,TRBV28,CASSSQGVINQPQHF,TGTGCCAGCAGTTCTCAGGGGGTAATCAATCAGCCCCAGCATTTT
few,TRBJ2-1,.,TRBV2,CASSATGLYNEQFF,TGTGCCAGCAGTGCAACGGGGCTCTACAATGAGCAGTTCTTC
once,TRBJ1-2,.,TRBV5-1,CASSETTGLEGYTF,TGCGCCAGCAGCGAAACGACAGGTTTGGAGGGCTACACCTTC
.,TRBJ1-2,.,TRBV20-1,CRGDHGYTF,TGCAGAGGGGACCACGGCTACACCTTC
.,TRBJ2-1,TRBD1,TRBV15,CATSIERGGKYNEQFF,TGTGCCACCAGCATAGAACGAGGGGGCAAGTACAATGAGCAGTTCTTC